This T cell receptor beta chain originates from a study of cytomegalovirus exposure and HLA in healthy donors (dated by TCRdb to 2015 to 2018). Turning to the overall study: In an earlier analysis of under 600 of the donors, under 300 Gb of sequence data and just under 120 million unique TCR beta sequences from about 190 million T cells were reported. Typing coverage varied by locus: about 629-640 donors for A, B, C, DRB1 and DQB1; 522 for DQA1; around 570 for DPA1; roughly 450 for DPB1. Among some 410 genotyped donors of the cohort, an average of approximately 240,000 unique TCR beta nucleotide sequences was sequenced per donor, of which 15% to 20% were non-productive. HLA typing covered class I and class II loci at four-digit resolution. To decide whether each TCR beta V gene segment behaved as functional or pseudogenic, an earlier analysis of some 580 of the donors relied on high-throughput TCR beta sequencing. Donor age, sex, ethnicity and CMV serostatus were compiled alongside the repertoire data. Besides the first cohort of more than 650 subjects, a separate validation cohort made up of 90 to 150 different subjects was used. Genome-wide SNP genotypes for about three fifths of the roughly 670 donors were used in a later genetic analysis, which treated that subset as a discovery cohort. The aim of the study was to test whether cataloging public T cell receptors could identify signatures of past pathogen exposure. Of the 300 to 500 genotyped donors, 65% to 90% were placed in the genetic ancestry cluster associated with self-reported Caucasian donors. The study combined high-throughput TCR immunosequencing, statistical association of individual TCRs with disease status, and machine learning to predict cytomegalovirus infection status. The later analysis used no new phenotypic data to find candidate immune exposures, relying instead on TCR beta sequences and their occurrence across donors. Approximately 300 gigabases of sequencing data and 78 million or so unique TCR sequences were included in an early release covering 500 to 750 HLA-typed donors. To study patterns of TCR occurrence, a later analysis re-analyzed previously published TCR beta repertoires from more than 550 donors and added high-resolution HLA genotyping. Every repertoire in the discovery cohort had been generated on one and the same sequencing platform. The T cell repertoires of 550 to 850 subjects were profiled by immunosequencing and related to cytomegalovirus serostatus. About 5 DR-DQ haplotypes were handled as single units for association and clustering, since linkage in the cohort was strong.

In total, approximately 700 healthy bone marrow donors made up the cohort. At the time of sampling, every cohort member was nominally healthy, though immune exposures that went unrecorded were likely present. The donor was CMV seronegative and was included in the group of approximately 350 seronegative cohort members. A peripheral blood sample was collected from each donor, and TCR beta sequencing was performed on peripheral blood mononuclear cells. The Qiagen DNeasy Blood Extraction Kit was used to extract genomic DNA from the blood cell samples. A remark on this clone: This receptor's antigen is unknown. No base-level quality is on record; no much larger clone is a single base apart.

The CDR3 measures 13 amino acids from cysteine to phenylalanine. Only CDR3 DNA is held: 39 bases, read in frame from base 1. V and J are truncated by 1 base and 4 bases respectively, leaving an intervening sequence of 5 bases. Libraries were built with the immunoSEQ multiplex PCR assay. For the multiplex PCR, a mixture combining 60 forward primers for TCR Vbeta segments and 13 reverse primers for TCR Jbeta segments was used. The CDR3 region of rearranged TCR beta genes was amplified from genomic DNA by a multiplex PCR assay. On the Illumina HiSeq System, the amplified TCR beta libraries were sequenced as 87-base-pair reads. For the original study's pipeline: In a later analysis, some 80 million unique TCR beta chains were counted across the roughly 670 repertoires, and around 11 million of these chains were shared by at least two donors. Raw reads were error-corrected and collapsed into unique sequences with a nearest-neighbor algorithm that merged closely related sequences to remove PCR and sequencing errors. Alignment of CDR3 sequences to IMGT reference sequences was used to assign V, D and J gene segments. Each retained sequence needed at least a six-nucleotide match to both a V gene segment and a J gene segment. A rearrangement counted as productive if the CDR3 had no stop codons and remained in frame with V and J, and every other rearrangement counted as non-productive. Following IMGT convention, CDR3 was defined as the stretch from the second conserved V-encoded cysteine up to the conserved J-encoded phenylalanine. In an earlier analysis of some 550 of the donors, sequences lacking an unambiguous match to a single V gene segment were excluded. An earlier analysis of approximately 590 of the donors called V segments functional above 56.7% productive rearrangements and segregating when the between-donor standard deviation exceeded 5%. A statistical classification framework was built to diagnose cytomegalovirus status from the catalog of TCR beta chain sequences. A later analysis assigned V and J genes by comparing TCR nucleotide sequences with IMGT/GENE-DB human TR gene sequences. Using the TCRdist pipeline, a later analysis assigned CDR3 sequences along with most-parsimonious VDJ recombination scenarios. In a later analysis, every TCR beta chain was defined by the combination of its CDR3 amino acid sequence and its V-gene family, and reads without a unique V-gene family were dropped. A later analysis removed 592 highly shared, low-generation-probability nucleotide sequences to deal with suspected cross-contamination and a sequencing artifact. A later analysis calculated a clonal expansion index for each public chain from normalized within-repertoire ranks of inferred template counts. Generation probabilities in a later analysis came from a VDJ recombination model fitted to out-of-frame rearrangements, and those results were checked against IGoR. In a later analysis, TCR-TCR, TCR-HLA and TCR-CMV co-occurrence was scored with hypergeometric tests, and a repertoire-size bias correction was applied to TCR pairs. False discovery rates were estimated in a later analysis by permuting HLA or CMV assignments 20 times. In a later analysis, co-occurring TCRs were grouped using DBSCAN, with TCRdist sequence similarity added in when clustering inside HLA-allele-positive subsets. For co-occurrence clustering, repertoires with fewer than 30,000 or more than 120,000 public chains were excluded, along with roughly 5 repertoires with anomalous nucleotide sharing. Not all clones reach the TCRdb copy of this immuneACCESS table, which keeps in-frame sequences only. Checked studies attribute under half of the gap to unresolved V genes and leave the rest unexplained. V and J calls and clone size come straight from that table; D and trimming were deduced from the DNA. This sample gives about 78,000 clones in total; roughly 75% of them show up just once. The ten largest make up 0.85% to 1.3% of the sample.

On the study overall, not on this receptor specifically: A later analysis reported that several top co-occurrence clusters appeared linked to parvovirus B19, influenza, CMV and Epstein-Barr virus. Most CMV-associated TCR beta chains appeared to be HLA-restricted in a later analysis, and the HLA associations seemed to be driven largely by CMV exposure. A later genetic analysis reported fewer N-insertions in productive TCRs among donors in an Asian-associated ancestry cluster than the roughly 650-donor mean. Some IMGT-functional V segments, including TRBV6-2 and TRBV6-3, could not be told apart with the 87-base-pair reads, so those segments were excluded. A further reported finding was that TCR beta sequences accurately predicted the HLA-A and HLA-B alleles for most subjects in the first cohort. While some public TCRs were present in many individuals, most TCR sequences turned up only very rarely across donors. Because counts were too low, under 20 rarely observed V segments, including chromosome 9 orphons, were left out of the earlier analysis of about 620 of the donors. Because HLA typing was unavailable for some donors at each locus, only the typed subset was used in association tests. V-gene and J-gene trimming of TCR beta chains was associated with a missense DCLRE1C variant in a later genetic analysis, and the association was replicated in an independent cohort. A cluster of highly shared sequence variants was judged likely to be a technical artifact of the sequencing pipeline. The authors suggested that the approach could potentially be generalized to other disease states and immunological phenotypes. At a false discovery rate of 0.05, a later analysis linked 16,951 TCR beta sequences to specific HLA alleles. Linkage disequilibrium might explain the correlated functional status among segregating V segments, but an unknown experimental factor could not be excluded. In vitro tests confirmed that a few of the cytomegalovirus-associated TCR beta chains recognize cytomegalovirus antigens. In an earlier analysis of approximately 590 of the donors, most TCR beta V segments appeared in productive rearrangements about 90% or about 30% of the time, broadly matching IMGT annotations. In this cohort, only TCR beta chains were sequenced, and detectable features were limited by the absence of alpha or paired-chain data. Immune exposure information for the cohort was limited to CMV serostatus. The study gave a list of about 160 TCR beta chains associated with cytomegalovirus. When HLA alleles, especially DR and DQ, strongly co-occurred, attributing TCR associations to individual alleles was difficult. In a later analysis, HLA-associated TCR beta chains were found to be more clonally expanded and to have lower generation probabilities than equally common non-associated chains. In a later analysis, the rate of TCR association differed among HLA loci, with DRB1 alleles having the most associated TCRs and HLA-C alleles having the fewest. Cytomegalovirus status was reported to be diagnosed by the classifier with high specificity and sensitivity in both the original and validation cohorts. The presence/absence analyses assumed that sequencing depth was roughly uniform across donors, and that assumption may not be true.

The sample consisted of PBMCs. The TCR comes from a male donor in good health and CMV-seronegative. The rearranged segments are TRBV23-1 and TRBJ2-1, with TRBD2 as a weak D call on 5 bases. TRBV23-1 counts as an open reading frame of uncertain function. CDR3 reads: CASSQCGYNEQFF. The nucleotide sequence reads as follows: TGCGCCAGCAGTCAATGCGGGTACAATGAGCAGTTCTTC.